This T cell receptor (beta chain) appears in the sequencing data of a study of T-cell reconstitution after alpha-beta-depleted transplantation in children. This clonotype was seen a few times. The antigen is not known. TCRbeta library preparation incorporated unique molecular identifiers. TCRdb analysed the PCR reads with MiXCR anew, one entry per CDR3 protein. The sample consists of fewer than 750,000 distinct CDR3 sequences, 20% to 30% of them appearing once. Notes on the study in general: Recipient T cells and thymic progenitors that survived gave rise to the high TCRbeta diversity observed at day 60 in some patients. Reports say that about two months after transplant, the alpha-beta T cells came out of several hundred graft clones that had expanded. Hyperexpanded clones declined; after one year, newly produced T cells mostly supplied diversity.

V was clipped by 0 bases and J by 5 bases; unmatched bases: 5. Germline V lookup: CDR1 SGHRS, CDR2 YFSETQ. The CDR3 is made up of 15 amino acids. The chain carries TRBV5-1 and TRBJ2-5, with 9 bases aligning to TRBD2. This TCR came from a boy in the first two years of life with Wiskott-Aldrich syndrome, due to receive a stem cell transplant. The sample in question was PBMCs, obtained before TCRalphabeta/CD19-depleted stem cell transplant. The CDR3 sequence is CASSLGGRAAETQYF. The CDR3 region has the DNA TGCGCCAGCAGCTTGGGCGGGAGGGCCGCTGAGACCCAGTACTTC.